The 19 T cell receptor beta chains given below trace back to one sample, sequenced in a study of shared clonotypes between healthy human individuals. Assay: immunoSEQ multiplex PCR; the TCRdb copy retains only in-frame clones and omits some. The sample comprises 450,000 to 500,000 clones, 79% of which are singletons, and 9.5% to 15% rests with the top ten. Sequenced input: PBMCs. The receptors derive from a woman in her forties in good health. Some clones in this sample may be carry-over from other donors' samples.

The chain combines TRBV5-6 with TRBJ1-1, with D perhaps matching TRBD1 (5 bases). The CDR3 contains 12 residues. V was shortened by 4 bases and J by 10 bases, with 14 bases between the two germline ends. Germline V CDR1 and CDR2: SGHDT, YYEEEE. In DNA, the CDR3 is TGTGCCAGCAGCGAGGCAGGGTTGGCAGCTTTCTTT. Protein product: CASSEAGLAAFF.

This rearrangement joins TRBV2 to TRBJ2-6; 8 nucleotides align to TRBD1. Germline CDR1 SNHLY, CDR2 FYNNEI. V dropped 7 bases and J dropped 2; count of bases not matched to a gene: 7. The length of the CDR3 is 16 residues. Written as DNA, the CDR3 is TGTGCCAGCAACCAGGGGGCGATTCCTGGGGCCAACGTCCTGACTTTC. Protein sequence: CASNQGAIPGANVLTF.

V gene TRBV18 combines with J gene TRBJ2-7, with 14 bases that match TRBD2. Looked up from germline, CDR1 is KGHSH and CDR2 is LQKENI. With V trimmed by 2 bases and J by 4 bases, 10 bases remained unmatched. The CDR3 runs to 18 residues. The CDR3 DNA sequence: TGTGCCAGCTCACCAGGGGGGACTAGCGGGAGCGGTGGATACGAGCAGTACTTC. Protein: CASSPGGTSGSGGYEQYF.

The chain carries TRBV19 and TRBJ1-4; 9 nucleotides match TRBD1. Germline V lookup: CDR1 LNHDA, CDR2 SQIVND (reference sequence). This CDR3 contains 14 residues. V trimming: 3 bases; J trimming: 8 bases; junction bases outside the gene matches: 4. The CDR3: CASSMDRGGEKLFF. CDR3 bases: TGTGCCAGTAGTATGGACAGGGGCGGGGAAAAACTGTTTTTT.

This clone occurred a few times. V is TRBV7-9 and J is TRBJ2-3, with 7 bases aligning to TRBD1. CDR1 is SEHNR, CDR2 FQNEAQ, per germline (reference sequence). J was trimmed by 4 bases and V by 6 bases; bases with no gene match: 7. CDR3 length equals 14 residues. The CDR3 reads CASRPGTEADTQYF. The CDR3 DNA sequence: TGTGCCAGCAGGCCCGGGACAGAGGCAGATACGCAGTATTTT.

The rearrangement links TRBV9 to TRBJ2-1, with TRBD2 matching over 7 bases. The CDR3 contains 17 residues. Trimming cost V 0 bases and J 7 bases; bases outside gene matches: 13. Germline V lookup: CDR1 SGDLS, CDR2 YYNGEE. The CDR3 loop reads CASSVGASGPRGNEQFF. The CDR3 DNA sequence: TGTGCCAGCAGCGTAGGGGCTAGCGGACCCCGGGGGAATGAGCAGTTCTTC.

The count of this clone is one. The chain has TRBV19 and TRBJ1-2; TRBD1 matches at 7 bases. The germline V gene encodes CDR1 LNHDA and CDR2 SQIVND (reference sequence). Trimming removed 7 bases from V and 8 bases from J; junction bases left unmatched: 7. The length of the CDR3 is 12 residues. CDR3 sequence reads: CASTLRDRGYTF. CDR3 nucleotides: TGTGCCAGTACCCTACGGGACAGAGGCTACACCTTC. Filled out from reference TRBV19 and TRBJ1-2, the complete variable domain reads DGGITQSPKYLFRKEGQNVTLSCEQNLNHDAMYWYRQDPGQGLRLIYYSQIVNDFQKGDIAEGYSVSREKKESFPLTVTSAQKNPTAFYLCASTLRDRGYTFGSGTRLTVV.

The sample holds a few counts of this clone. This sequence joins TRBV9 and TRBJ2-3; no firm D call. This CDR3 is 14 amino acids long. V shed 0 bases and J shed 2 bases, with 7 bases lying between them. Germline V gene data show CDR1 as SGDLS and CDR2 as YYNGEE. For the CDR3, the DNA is TGTGCCAGCAGCGTAGCCATTTACACAGATACGCAGTATTTT. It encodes CASSVAIYTDTQYF.

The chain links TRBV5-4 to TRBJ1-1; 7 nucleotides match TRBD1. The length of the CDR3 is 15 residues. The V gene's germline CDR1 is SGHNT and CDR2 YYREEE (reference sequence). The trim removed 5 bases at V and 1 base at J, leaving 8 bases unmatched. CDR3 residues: CASSGKEGANTEAFF. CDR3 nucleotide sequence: TGTGCCAGCAGTGGGAAAGAGGGGGCGAACACTGAAGCTTTCTTT.

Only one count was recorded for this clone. The CDR3 coding sequence is TGCGCCAGCAGCCGGCAGGCTAGCGGATATTACGAGCAGTACTTC. Amino acid sequence: CASSRQASGYYEQYF. The chain has TRBV4-1 and TRBJ2-7, with 7 positions matching TRBD2. This CDR3 is 15 amino acids long. After removal of 4 bases from V and 4 bases from J, the junction contained 10 bases not matched to a gene. CDR1 is MGHRA and CDR2 is YSYEKL in the germline V gene.

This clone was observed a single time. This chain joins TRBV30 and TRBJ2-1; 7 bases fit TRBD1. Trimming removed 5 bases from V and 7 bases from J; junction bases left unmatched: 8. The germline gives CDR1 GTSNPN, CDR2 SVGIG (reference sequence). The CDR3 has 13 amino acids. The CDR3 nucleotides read TGTGCCTGGTCCTCGGGACAGAGTAATGAGCAGTTCTTC. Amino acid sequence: CAWSSGQSNEQFF.

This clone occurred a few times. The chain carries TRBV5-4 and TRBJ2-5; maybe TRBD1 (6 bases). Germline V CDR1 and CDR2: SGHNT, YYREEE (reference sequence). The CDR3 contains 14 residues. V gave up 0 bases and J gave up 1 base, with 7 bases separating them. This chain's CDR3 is CASSLGRGQETQYF. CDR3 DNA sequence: TGTGCCAGCAGCTTGGGCAGGGGCCAAGAGACCCAGTACTTC.

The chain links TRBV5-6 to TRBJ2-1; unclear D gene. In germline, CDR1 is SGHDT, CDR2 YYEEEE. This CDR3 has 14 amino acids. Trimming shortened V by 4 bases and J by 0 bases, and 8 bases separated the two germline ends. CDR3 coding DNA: TGTGCCAGCAGCGGCATCAGCTCCTACAATGAGCAGTTCTTC. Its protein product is CASSGISSYNEQFF.

This CDR3 is CASTPGTGGSSGNTIYF. The CDR3 nucleotides read TGTGCCAGCACCCCCGGGACAGGGGGTTCTTCTGGAAACACCATATATTTT. V is TRBV11-2 and J is TRBJ1-3; 11 bases fit TRBD1. The CDR3 runs to 17 residues. Germline-derived CDR1 and CDR2 are SGHAT and FQNNGV. The ends lost 7 bases at V and 1 base at J; junction bases unmatched: 9.

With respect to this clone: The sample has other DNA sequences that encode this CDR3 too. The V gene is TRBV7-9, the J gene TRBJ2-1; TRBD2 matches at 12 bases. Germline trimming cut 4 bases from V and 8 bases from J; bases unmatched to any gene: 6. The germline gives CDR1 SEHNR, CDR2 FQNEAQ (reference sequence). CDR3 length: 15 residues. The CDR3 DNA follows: TGTGCCAGCAGCTCCAGGACTAGCGGGATAGATGAGCAGTTCTTC. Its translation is CASSSRTSGIDEQFF. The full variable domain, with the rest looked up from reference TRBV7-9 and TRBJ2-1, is DTGVSQNPRHKITKRGQNVTFRCDPISEHNRLYWYRQTLGQGPEFLTYFQNEAQLEKSRLLSDRFSAERPKGSFSTLEIQRTEQGDSAMYLCASSSRTSGIDEQFFGPGTRLTVL.

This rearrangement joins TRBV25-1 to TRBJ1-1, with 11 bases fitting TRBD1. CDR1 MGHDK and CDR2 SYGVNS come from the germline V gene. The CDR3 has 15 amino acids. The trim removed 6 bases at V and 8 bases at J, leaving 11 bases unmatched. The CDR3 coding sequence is TGTGCCAGCAGACCGGACAGGGGGCGCGGGTCCGAAGCTTTCTTT. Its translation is CASRPDRGRGSEAFF.

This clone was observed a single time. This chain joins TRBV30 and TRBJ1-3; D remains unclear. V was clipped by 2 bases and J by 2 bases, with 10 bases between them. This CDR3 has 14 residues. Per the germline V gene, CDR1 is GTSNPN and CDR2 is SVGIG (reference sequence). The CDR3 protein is CAWSNSGAGNTIYF. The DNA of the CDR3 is TGTGCCTGGAGTAATTCAGGAGCTGGAAACACCATATATTTT.

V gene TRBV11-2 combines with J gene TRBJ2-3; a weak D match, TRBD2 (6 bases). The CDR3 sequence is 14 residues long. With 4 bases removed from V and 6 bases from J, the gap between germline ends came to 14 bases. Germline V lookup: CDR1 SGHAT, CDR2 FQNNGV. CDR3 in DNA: TGTGCCAGCAGCTCAACCGGGAGTCTCGATACGCAGTATTTT. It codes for CASSSTGSLDTQYF. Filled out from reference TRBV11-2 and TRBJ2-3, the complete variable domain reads EAGVAQSPRYKIIEKRQSVAFWCNPISGHATLYWYQQILGQGPKLLIQFQNNGVVDDSQLPKDRFSAERLKGVDSTLKIQPAKLEDSAVYLCASSSTGSLDTQYFGPGTRLTVL.

CDR3 DNA sequence: TGTGCCAGCAGGATTTCGGAGGTTAATGAAAAACTGTTTTTT. Its protein is CASRISEVNEKLFF. This sequence joins TRBV7-8 and TRBJ1-4, with D unresolved. From germline, CDR1 is SGHVS and CDR2 FQNEAQ. Trimming took off 6 bases at V and 4 bases at J, with 12 bases between the two ends. The CDR3 sequence is 14 residues long.